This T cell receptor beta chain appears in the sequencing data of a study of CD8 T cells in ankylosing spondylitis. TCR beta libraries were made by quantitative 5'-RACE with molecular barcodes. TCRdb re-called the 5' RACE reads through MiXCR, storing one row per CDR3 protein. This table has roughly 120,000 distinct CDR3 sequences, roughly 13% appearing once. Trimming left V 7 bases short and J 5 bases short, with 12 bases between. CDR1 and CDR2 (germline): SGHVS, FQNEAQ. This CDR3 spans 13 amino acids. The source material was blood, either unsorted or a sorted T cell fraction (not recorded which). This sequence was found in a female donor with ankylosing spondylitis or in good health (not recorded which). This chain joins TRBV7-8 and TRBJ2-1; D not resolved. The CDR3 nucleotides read TGTGCCAGCACCGTCCAGGTAAACAATGAGCAGTTCTTC. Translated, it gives CASTVQVNNEQFF.